Listed below are T cell receptor beta chains from one sample, sequenced in a study of cytomegalovirus exposure and HLA in healthy donors. Using immunoSEQ multiplex PCR, the repertoire was profiled, and TCRdb retains in-frame clones only, with some absent. The repertoire holds 100,000 or so clones, with about three fifths as singletons. Sequencing was performed on PBMCs. The receptor source for this set is a woman in her thirties in good health and CMV-seropositive. Each CDR3 is given with its conserved first and last residue.

V	J	CDR3
TRBV18	TRBJ2-7	CASSPLTRNTYEQYF
TRBV25-1	TRBJ2-2	CASSESFLNTGELFF
TRBV4-2	TRBJ2-7	CASSPTGSSYEQYF
TRBV7-2	TRBJ2-5	CASSFQSSMETQYF
TRBV28	TRBJ1-6	CASSFGGINSPLHF
TRBV7-6	TRBJ1-3	CASSLVQYGTGSGNTIYF
TRBV28	TRBJ1-2	CASSLSPELDGYPF
TRBV15	TRBJ2-7	CATSNYYEQYF
TRBV5-8	TRBJ1-5	CASSFLGSNQPQHF
TRBV20-1	NA	CSVAQGTEQYF
TRBV18	TRBJ1-1	CASSPMNTEAFF
TRBV5-1	TRBJ1-2	CASKTAGRDYGYTF
TRBV9	TRBJ2-1	CASGVSTAYNEQFF
TRBV25-1	TRBJ2-5	CASSWDRVTETQYF
TRBV19	TRBJ1-5	CATSTGFQPQHF
TRBV30	TRBJ1-5	CAWSVLTGSNQPQHF
TRBV6-5	TRBJ1-2	CASSYSTGVYYGYTF
TRBV4-2	TRBJ1-6	CASTHGTENSPLHF
TRBV11-2	TRBJ2-3	CASSLAFDTQYF
TRBV19	TRBJ1-2	CASSSGQVGYGYTF
TRBV7-9	TRBJ1-5	CASSQGQTSNQPQHF
TRBV6-5	TRBJ2-1	CASSSNGGYEQFF
TRBV4-2	TRBJ1-4	CASSQELLGAGNEKLFF
TRBV5-8	TRBJ1-1	CASSYPQGWSTEAFF
TRBV5-5	TRBJ2-7	CASGGGVEDEQYF
TRBV25-1	TRBJ1-5	CASRGDRGQQPQHF
TRBV29-1	TRBJ1-2	CSVTPGTGSYTF
TRBV27	TRBJ2-2	CASSDWNTGELFF
TRBV6-1	TRBJ1-5	CASSDLRGSNQPQHF
TRBV7-9	TRBJ2-3	CSSSPQPSVFSTDTQYF
TRBV7-9	TRBJ1-1	CASSLVTGSTEAFF
TRBV19	TRBJ1-2	CASSTWGEKDGYTF
TRBV10-1	TRBJ2-3	CASSESGGVSTDTQYF
TRBV27	TRBJ2-5	CASKVGLAGSDQETQYF
TRBV2	TRBJ2-2	CASSGGTLNTGELFF
TRBV7-9	TRBJ2-5	CASSSQGVSETQYF
TRBV2	TRBJ2-5	CASRGNRGLEETQYF
TRBV5-6	TRBJ1-2	CASQGRGLNGYTF
TRBV27	TRBJ2-7	CASSLSQAHLYEQYF
TRBV7-2	TRBJ2-2	CASSFKAQITTGELFF
TRBV29-1	TRBJ1-1	CSVVWGTNTEAFF
TRBV14	TRBJ2-7	CASSQLLASIGEQYF
TRBV4-2	TRBJ2-2	CASSQTTGYTGELFF
TRBV30	TRBJ1-1	CAWSLSERYAFF